One sample yielded the 13 T cell receptor beta chains listed below, sequenced in a study of naive and memory T cell subsets (dated 2017 in TCRdb). Preparation of the library involved UMI-ligation and nested PCR. The listed sequencing device is Illumina MiSeq. An equimolar mix of two oligonucleotides covering both TRBC1 and TRBC2 was used as the beta constant-region primer. TCRdb reanalyzed the raw reads on its own, using fastp at Q25 for trimming and MiXCR for clone calling, and kept in-frame beta chains. Merged by CDR3 protein, the rows form single entries marked with the most common genes and DNA. In this sample the table shows 130,000 to 150,000 distinct CDR3 sequences, more than 15% of which occur a single time. Jointly, the top ten make up 0.14% of the sample. The sample taken for sequencing was naive CD4+ T cells from blood. The cell subset or site label of this sample denotes: naive T cells, CD45RA high CD27+. The receptor source for this set is a human donor in good health.

This clonotype was observed a few times. V is TRBV12-3 or TRBV12-4 and J is TRBJ2-7; D perhaps matches TRBD1 (6 bases). V lost 2 bases to trimming and J lost 5 bases, with 10 bases between them. The CDR3 has 13 amino acids. Written as DNA, the CDR3 is TGTGCCAGCAGTTTACAGGGGTACCACGAGCAGTACTTC. Its protein is CASSLQGYHEQYF.

This clonotype was detected only a few times. The rearrangement uses TRBV5-1 and TRBJ1-4; weak D call: TRBD1 (5 bases). Germline V gene sequence: CDR1 SGHRS, CDR2 YFSETQ. V lost 2 bases and J lost 7, with 21 bases in between. This CDR3 region has 17 residues. The CDR3 DNA is TGCGCCAGCAGCTTAATGGGTAGTGGGGGAATTATTGAAAAACTGTTTTTT. This translates into CASSLMGSGGIIEKLFF.

The chain is built from TRBV7-9 and TRBJ2-6; D remains ambiguous. This CDR3 is built from 17 residues. V lost 4 bases, J lost 0 bases, and 13 bases lay in between. The germline V gene has CDR1 SEHNR and CDR2 FQNEAQ (reference sequence). CDR3 region: CASSSVASNSGANVLTF. Here the CDR3 DNA reads TGTGCCAGCAGCTCCGTCGCCTCTAACTCTGGGGCCAACGTCCTGACTTTC.

The sample holds many counts of this clonotype. The gene calls are TRBV12-3 or TRBV12-4 and TRBJ2-1, with TRBD2 matching 10 bases. Trimming took 6 bases from V and 1 from J; bases not matched to a gene: 15. CDR3 length equals 19 residues. CDR3 sequence reads: CASRTTGTSAWGSYNEQFF. The CDR3 region has the DNA TGTGCCAGCAGGACTACCGGGACTAGCGCTTGGGGTTCCTACAATGAGCAGTTCTTC.

J is TRBJ2-3 and V is TRBV5-1; TRBD2 matches 7 bases. The ends lost 0 bases at V and 2 bases at J; junction bases unmatched: 6. The germline V gene has CDR1 SGHRS and CDR2 YFSETQ. The CDR3 consists of 16 residues. CDR3 region: CASSLVQREYTDTQYF. The CDR3 DNA follows: TGCGCCAGCAGCTTGGTTCAGCGGGAATACACAGATACGCAGTATTTT.

This clonotype was seen at least ten times. The chain is built from TRBV11-2 and TRBJ2-1, with D unresolved. Trimming removed 1 base from V and 7 bases from J, with 11 bases in between. CDR3 length: 14 residues. Germline CDR1 SGHAT, CDR2 FQNNGV. The CDR3 loop is CASSLGGSYNEQFF. For the CDR3, the DNA is TGTGCCAGCAGCTTAGGAGGCTCATATAATGAGCAGTTCTTC.

This clonotype was picked up a small number of times. DNA for the CDR3: TGTGCCAGCACCCCCGATGTGAATCAGCCCCAGCATTTT. It yields the protein CASTPDVNQPQHF. J is TRBJ1-5 and V is TRBV7-2; unclear D gene. The V end lost 7 bases, the J end lost 4 bases, and 11 bases lay between the germline ends. The CDR3 runs 13 residues. Looked up from germline, CDR1 is SGHTA and CDR2 is FQGNSA.

This chain connects TRBV6-5 to TRBJ2-3; 7 bases map to TRBD1. The CDR3 contains 13 residues. Germline loops: CDR1 MNHEY, CDR2 SVGAGI. J was trimmed by 5 bases and V by 9 bases; bases with no gene match: 8. The CDR3 bases are TGTGCCAGTCACAGGGGAATGGGAGATACGCAGTATTTT. This sequence encodes CASHRGMGDTQYF.

The chain has TRBV7-9 and TRBJ2-7; no firm D call. V was trimmed by 5 bases and J by 3 bases, leaving 11 bases between them. The CDR3 sequence is 13 residues long. Germline CDR1 SEHNR, CDR2 FQNEAQ (reference sequence). The CDR3: CASSPRINYEQYF. The CDR3 DNA sequence: TGTGCCAGCAGCCCGCGCATAAACTACGAGCAGTACTTC.

V and J are TRBV12-3 or TRBV12-4 and TRBJ2-7, with D hard to call. Trimming took 7 bases from V and 3 from J, leaving 16 bases between them. The CDR3 contains 14 residues. The CDR3 DNA sequence: TGTGCCAGCACCCATCAACCGGAATTCTACGAGCAGTACTTC. Protein sequence: CASTHQPEFYEQYF.

The V gene is TRBV20-1, the J gene TRBJ1-2; D remains ambiguous. Looked up from germline, CDR1 is DFQATT and CDR2 is SNEGSKA (reference sequence). This CDR3 is 12 amino acids long. V lost 5 bases, J lost 6 bases, and 13 bases lay in between. The CDR3 loop is CSAGRGTDGYTF. CDR3 bases: TGCAGTGCTGGACGGGGAACCGATGGCTACACCTTC.

Ten or more counts support this clonotype. The chain joins TRBV10-3 to TRBJ2-3; D ambiguous. Trimming shortened V by 9 bases and J by 3 bases, and 16 bases separated the two germline ends. The CDR3 extends over 14 amino acids. The germline V gene has CDR1 ENHRY and CDR2 SYGVKD. The CDR3 is CAMASREITDTQYF. CDR3 coding DNA: TGTGCCATGGCGAGCAGAGAAATAACAGATACGCAGTATTTT.

The chain carries TRBV24-1 and TRBJ2-1, with D unresolved. The CDR3 consists of 12 residues. CDR1 and CDR2 (germline): KGHDR, SFDVKD. Trimming removed 3 bases at V and 4 bases at J, with 3 bases between. The CDR3 spells CATSDGYNEQFF. CDR3 nucleotides: TGTGCCACCAGTGATGGGTACAATGAGCAGTTCTTC.